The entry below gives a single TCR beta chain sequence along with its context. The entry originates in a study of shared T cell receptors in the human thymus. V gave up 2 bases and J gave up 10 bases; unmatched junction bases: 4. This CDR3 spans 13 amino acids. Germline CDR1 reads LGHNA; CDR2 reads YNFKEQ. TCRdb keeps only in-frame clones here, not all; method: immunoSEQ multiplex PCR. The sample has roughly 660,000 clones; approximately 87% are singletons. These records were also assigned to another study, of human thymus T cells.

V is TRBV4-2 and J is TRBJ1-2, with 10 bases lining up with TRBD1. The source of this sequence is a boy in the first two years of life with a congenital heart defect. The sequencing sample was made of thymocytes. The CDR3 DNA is TGTGCCAGCAGCCAACGACAGGGGGCTGTCTACACCTTC. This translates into CASSQRQGAVYTF.